The entry below describes one T cell receptor (beta chain). Its antigen remains unidentified. Trimming left V 0 bases short and J 4 bases short, with 17 bases between. The CDR3 sequence is 17 residues long. Germline-derived CDR1 and CDR2 are LGHNA and YSLEER. PCR was performed a second time for about 6 to 12 cycles using a sample-barcoded 5' primer and a J-beta primer mix. Via MiXCR, TCRdb re-called the 5' RACE reads, giving one row per CDR3 protein. The sample records around 800,000 distinct CDR3 sequences, 35% to 60% being singletons. The sample belongs to a study of blood T cells in healthy people across ages. Regarding the study as a whole: The donors' CMV status was not determined, possibly confounding changes in expanded clonotypes. Older age coincided with a roughly linear decline in TCR beta diversity per million T cells. The authors considered diversity estimates from one million T cells to be underestimates.

The sample consisted of blood. The chain has TRBV4-3 and TRBJ2-3; tentatively, D is TRBD2 (6 bases). This clonotype originated in an elderly man in good health. This chain's CDR3 is CASSQDGGTPGADTQYF. The CDR3 nucleotides read TGCGCCAGCAGCCAAGATGGGGGGACCCCTGGCGCAGATACGCAGTATTTT.